These T cell receptor beta chains were read from a single sample in a study of blood T cell repertoires in COVID-19. Assay: immunoSEQ multiplex PCR; the TCRdb copy retains only in-frame clones and omits some. The sample contains over 150,000 clones, roughly 80% of which appear only once. Sequencing used PBMCs or T cells enriched from blood (not recorded which). These receptors were obtained from a man in his fifties who had recovered from COVID-19. Each CDR3 is given with its conserved first and last residue. A clone size is listed for some rows: how often the clone was seen (once, few, many), or a class if it is expanded.

j_gene | v_gene | abundance | CDR3aa
TRBJ2-1 | TRBV7-2 | - | CASSLAGGNVYNEQFF
TRBJ2-7 | TRBV30 | - | CAWSVETGGYEQYF
TRBJ2-2 | TRBV7-2 | - | CASSFAGGGATNTGELFF
TRBJ2-1 | TRBV19 | - | CASSPSRGRNEQFF
TRBJ1-2 | TRBV10-3 | - | CAIRQDRVGGYTF
TRBJ1-2 | TRBV20-1 | - | CSAQEDTF
TRBJ2-3 | TRBV18 | - | CASSPPRGTSGGSTDTQYF
TRBJ1-1 | TRBV5-5 | few | CASSVGQNTEAFF
TRBJ2-1 | TRBV6-5 | - | CASSYPGINEQFF
TRBJ1-2 | TRBV7-9 | - | CASSANRGDGYTF
TRBJ1-2 | TRBV5-4 | - | CASSLPGGGDGYTF
TRBJ2-7 | TRBV3-1/TRBV3-2 | - | CASSQGSGGATYEQYF
TRBJ2-1 | TRBV4-2 | - | CASSQDESGLRTNEQFF
TRBJ2-5 | TRBV15 | - | CATSRDPLAGETQYF
TRBJ1-2 | TRBV5-1 | once | CASSPQGQGPRYGYTF
TRBJ1-4 | TRBV7-8 | - | CASSPGTDEKLFF
TRBJ2-7 | TRBV6-6 | - | CASSSTSYEQYF
TRBJ1-5 | TRBV6-5 | - | CASRQRGGQPQHF
TRBJ2-5 | TRBV7-2 | - | CASSSYGQQETQYF
TRBJ1-4 | TRBV4-3 | - | CASSQDRREKLFF
TRBJ2-7 | TRBV20-1 | - | CSASSSGGNEQYF
TRBJ1-2 | TRBV20-1 | once | CSASVRGGYTF
TRBJ1-6 | TRBV2 | once | CASSVSGGQLPYNSPLHF
TRBJ2-5 | TRBV5-1 | - | CASNRAGETQYF
TRBJ2-5 | TRBV3-1/TRBV3-2 | few | CASSQDLLRGKGETQYF
TRBJ2-2 | TRBV6-5 | - | CASRRDRGNTGELFF
TRBJ1-1 | TRBV13 | - | CASSPEWGRGRGGTEAFF
TRBJ1-4 | TRBV5-1 | - | CASSETGTANEKLFF
TRBJ2-7 | TRBV3-1/TRBV3-2 | - | CASSQDRDRDYEQYF
TRBJ1-2 | TRBV7-2 | - | CASSLEGAGGYTF
TRBJ2-5 | TRBV5-6 | - | CASSLFRASGLQETQYF
TRBJ1-6 | TRBV3-1/TRBV3-2 | - | CASSQVGGFDNSPLHF
TRBJ1-2 | TRBV7-2 | - | CASRFPAGGNYGYTF
TRBJ1-4 | TRBV2 | - | CASKIRQNEKLFF
TRBJ1-2 | TRBV10-3 | - | CAISRDRAGYGYTF
TRBJ2-7 | TRBV5-1 | few | CASSSGTGDYEQYF
TRBJ1-3 | TRBV12-5 | - | CASGSWGRGNTIYF
TRBJ1-2 | TRBV27 | - | CASSLSGGNYGYTF
TRBJ1-4 | TRBV19 | - | CASSMVTGVNEKLFF
TRBJ2-2 | TRBV5-1 | - | CASSLRLAGGPGTGELFF
TRBJ2-5 | TRBV7-9 | - | CASSTPRTTQETQYF
TRBJ1-3 | TRBV18 | many | CASSTPRDWESSGNTIYF
TRBJ1-1 | TRBV7-9 | few | CASSSGQKNTEAFF
TRBJ1-2 | TRBV7-9 | - | CASSLSTGGYTF
TRBJ2-5 | TRBV7-2 | - | CASSISGGAGEGQYF
TRBJ2-3 | TRBV5-1 | - | CASSLGFAGGGTDTQYF
TRBJ1-1 | TRBV18 | - | CASSPSGRMNTEAFF
TRBJ2-3 | TRBV1 | once | CTSRWTSGGLRTDTQYF
TRBJ1-5 | TRBV10-3 | once | CAISESGGNQPQHF
TRBJ2-5 | TRBV25-1 | - | CASSDFQGTSGGETQYF
TRBJ2-1 | TRBV7-7 | few | CASSGGMGQGPNEQFF
TRBJ2-5 | TRBV11-2 | - | CASSLALGQGETQYF
TRBJ2-2 | TRBV5-6 | - | CASSLAVSGGELFF
TRBJ2-3 | TRBV7-3 | - | CASSLIGRGASTDTQYF
TRBJ1-1 | TRBV4-1 | - | CASTGPLRGTEAFF
TRBJ1-2 | TRBV6-5 | few | CASSPDSYGYTF
TRBJ1-2 | TRBV27 | - | CASSSTGHYGYTF
TRBJ2-5 | TRBV7-7 | few | CASSLGRLAGAQETQYF
TRBJ1-2 | TRBV5-1 | - | CASRSMQGSGGYTF